These 28 T cell receptor beta chains originate from one sample sequenced in a study of shared clonotypes between healthy human individuals. Here immunoSEQ multiplex PCR was the method, and the copy in TCRdb shows in-frame clones only, minus some. The table has approximately 2.4 million clones, 90% to 97% seen once. Material: naive CD4+ T cells sorted from blood. Stated subset: CD45RA+ positively selected. The source of these receptors is a young man in good health.

This rearrangement joins TRBV30 to TRBJ2-3; the match to TRBD2 covers 8 bases. The germline CDR1 and CDR2 sequences are GTSNPN and SVGIG (reference sequence). The V and J ends lost 5 bases and 0 bases, in that order; junction bases with no gene match: 10. The CDR3 runs 16 residues. Here the CDR3 reads CAWANGLASSTDTQYF. DNA of the CDR3: TGTGCCTGGGCGAACGGACTAGCAAGTAGCACAGATACGCAGTATTTT.

This sequence joins TRBV9 and TRBJ1-6, with 8 bases aligning to TRBD1. Germline V gene lookup returns CDR1 SGDLS and CDR2 YYNGEE. This CDR3 has 15 residues. V shed 4 bases, J shed 2 bases, and the junction held 2 bases outside the gene matches. This CDR3 reads CASSPGGAYNSPLHF. CDR3 DNA: TGTGCCAGCAGCCCAGGGGGCGCCTATAATTCACCCCTCCACTTT.

This clone was recorded once. This chain connects TRBV28 to TRBJ1-5, with a weak D call TRBD1 (5 bases). The germline V gene encodes CDR1 MDHEN and CDR2 SYDVKM. This CDR3 contains 12 residues. The V gene lost 6 bases and the J gene lost 6 bases, with 9 bases spanning the gap. The DNA for the CDR3 is TGTGCCAGCAGAGGTCAGGGTCAGCCCCAGCATTTT. Translating it yields CASRGQGQPQHF. Full variable domain (rest looked up from reference TRBV28 and TRBJ1-5): DVKVTQSSRYLVKRTGEKVFLECVQDMDHENMFWYRQDPGLGLRLIYFSYDVKMKEKGDIPEGYSVSREKKERFSLILESASTNQTSMYLCASRGQGQPQHFGDGTRLSIL.

The gene calls are TRBV18 and TRBJ1-2; D ambiguous. This CDR3 region has 14 residues. With 2 bases removed from V and 6 bases from J, the gap between germline ends came to 13 bases. Germline values: CDR1 KGHSH, CDR2 LQKENI. CDR3 in amino acids: CASSPNGGRDGYTF. The CDR3 DNA reads as TGTGCCAGCTCACCAAATGGAGGTCGGGATGGCTACACCTTC.

The CDR3 nucleotides read TGTGCCAGCAGCCAATCTACAGGCATGAACACTGAAGCTTTCTTT. Its protein is CASSQSTGMNTEAFF. This chain joins TRBV4-2 and TRBJ1-1; weak D call: TRBD1 (5 bases). The CDR3 covers 15 residues. The germline CDR1 and CDR2 sequences are LGHNA and YNFKEQ. V gave up 2 bases and J gave up 0 bases, with 10 bases separating them.

The J gene is TRBJ2-7, the V gene TRBV5-4, with 10 bases fitting TRBD2. V lost 0 bases, J lost 10 bases, and 10 bases stayed unmatched. Germline lookup yields CDR1 SGHNT and CDR2 YYREEE (reference sequence). CDR3 size: 15 residues. The CDR3 bases are TGTGCCAGCAGCTTGGGCGGACTAGCGGCGCAAATACAGTACTTC. Residues: CASSLGGLAAQIQYF.

V usage is TRBV4-3 and J usage is TRBJ2-7, with D uncertain. V was clipped by 2 bases and J by 0 bases, with 17 bases between them. CDR3 length: 17 residues. The V gene's germline CDR1 is LGHNA and CDR2 YSLEER. The CDR3 is CASSQRLDGLFSYEQYF. The DNA of the CDR3 is TGCGCCAGCAGCCAACGACTGGACGGCCTTTTCTCCTACGAGCAGTACTTC.

J is TRBJ2-4 and V is TRBV30; 8 positions agree with TRBD2. The CDR3 contains 17 residues. CDR1 is GTSNPN and CDR2 is SVGIG in the germline V gene (reference sequence). V lost 4 bases, J lost 1 base, and 12 bases stayed unmatched. The CDR3 DNA reads as TGTGCCTGGACTCCAGTAACGGGGGGGCTTGCCAAAAACATTCAGTACTTC. Translating it yields CAWTPVTGGLAKNIQYF. The full variable domain, rest sourced from reference TRBV30 and TRBJ2-4, is SQTIHQWPATLVQPVGSPLSLECTVEGTSNPNLYWYRQAAGRGLQLLFYSVGIGQISSEVPQNLSASRPQDRQFILSSKKLLLSDSGFYLCAWTPVTGGLAKNIQYFGAGTRLSVL.

A few counts support this clone. This chain uses TRBV10-3 with TRBJ1-3; 8 bases match TRBD1. The CDR3 has 15 amino acids. Per the germline V gene, CDR1 is ENHRY and CDR2 is SYGVKD. J was trimmed by 9 bases and V by 6 bases; bases with no gene match: 13. The CDR3 bases are TGTGCCATCAGCGAAGACAGGGGCGGGCTGGGCACCATATATTTT. Translating gives CAISEDRGGLGTIYF.

The chain couples TRBV28 to TRBJ2-1; the D call may be TRBD1 or TRBD2 (6 bases each). V shed 8 bases and J shed 10 bases, with 24 bases lying between them. In germline, CDR1 is MDHEN, CDR2 SYDVKM. This CDR3 region has 15 residues. The CDR3 reads CASYGSGALGWEQFF. In nucleotides, the CDR3 is TGTGCCAGCTATGGGTCGGGGGCGCTTGGGTGGGAGCAGTTCTTC.

The chain recombines TRBV7-9 with TRBJ1-1, with no clear D. V was trimmed by 5 bases and J by 0 bases, leaving 7 bases between them. CDR1 and CDR2 from the germline V gene are SEHNR and FQNEAQ (reference sequence). This CDR3 has 13 residues. CDR3 nucleotides: TGTGCCAGCAGCACAGACATGAACACTGAAGCTTTCTTT. It encodes CASSTDMNTEAFF.

V gene TRBV7-2 combines with J gene TRBJ1-1; D uncertain. V was shortened by 2 bases and J by 1 base, with 11 bases between the two germline ends. The CDR3 is made up of 15 amino acids. The germline V gene encodes CDR1 SGHTA and CDR2 FQGNSA. This CDR3 reads CASSLSAYKNTEAFF. The CDR3 region has the DNA TGTGCCAGCAGCTTATCCGCTTATAAGAACACTGAAGCTTTCTTT.

The chain is built from TRBV10-1 and TRBJ2-7; D perhaps matches TRBD1 (6 bases). Trimming took off 4 bases at V and 3 bases at J, with 10 bases between the two ends. The CDR3 runs to 13 residues. CDR1 WNHNN and CDR2 SYGVQD come from the germline V gene (reference sequence). DNA of the CDR3: TGCGCCAGCAGTGCTCCAGGGGACTACGAGCAGTACTTC. It codes for CASSAPGDYEQYF.

The chain couples TRBV12-5 to TRBJ2-7; TRBD1 agrees at 7 bases. There are 19 residues in the CDR3. Losses at the gene ends were 0 bases for V and 2 bases for J; bases not matched to a gene: 16. CDR1 is LGHNT, CDR2 FRNRAP, per germline. The CDR3 region is CASGLVTKEGTAHPYEQYF. CDR3 sequence (DNA): TGTGCTAGTGGTTTGGTCACCAAAGAAGGGACAGCTCACCCCTACGAGCAGTACTTC.

The chain is built from TRBV7-2 and TRBJ2-5; D is unresolved. Trimming left V 5 bases short and J 5 bases short, with 12 bases between. The germline V gene has CDR1 SGHTA and CDR2 FQGNSA. This CDR3 has 13 residues. CDR3 loop: CASSRRGLETQYF. The CDR3 coding sequence is TGTGCCAGCAGCCGCCGTGGGCTGGAGACCCAGTACTTC.

V is TRBV9 and J is TRBJ2-1; 9 positions agree with TRBD1. Looked up from germline, CDR1 is SGDLS and CDR2 is YYNGEE. The CDR3 is 16 amino acids. The junction had 4 bases not matched to a gene; V was cut back by 0 bases and J by 3 bases. The CDR3 sequence: CASSVARTGDYNEQFF. In DNA, the CDR3 is TGTGCCAGCAGCGTAGCTAGGACAGGGGACTACAATGAGCAGTTCTTC.

The chain carries TRBV6-5 and TRBJ1-2; TRBD1 might be the D (5 bases). CDR1 and CDR2 from the germline V gene are MNHEY and SVGAGI. Trimming stripped 6 bases from V and 4 bases from J, with 15 bases between. CDR3 length: 14 residues. The CDR3 loop reads CASSPSGGGYGYTF. CDR3 bases: TGTGCCAGCAGCCCTTCGGGGGGGGGCTATGGCTACACCTTC.

The chain couples TRBV2 to TRBJ1-2; D gene ambiguous. V was shortened by 2 bases and J by 9 bases, with 7 bases between the two germline ends. The CDR3 totals 11 residues. Germline V gives CDR1 SNHLY, CDR2 FYNNEI. CDR3 coding DNA: TGTGCCAGCAGTGAAAGGGCTAGCTACACCTTC. It encodes CASSERASYTF.

This clone was recorded only once. The V and J genes are TRBV18 and TRBJ1-2, with D possibly TRBD1 on 5 matching bases. The CDR3 length is 14 residues. Germline V gene lookup returns CDR1 KGHSH and CDR2 LQKENI. Deletions cut 3 bases from V and 3 bases from J, with 11 bases between. CDR3 DNA: TGTGCCAGCTCACCCTGGGGGTACGACTATGGCTACACCTTC. Encoded protein: CASSPWGYDYGYTF.

The genes are TRBV5-4 and TRBJ2-3; 9 bases are a match to TRBD2. The CDR3 extends over 15 amino acids. Germline CDR1 reads SGHNT; CDR2 reads YYREEE (reference sequence). The trim removed 0 bases at V and 6 bases at J, leaving 5 bases unmatched. The CDR3 reads CASSLGLAGKDTQYF. The CDR3 DNA reads as TGTGCCAGCAGCTTGGGGCTAGCGGGAAAGGATACGCAGTATTTT.

In regard to this clone: The sample carries other DNA sequences with the same CDR3. The rearrangement joins TRBV27 to TRBJ1-6; D not resolved. Trimming stripped 8 bases from V and 1 base from J, with 6 bases between. CDR1 is MNHEY, CDR2 SMNVEV, per germline (reference sequence). The CDR3 sequence is 13 residues long. CDR3 residues: CASRGSYNSPLHF. For the CDR3, the DNA is TGTGCCAGCCGAGGGTCCTATAATTCACCCCTCCACTTT.

V is TRBV7-6 and J is TRBJ2-3; TRBD2 aligns across 11 bases. The CDR3 extends over 15 amino acids. V lost 4 bases to trimming and J lost 1 base; unmatched junction nucleotides: 1. CDR1 and CDR2 (germline): SGHVS, FNYEAQ. The CDR3, as DNA: TGTGCCAGCAGCTCGGGACTAGCGGGCACAGATACGCAGTATTTT. Translating gives CASSSGLAGTDTQYF.

In the case of this clone: This specimen includes other DNA sequences encoding the same CDR3. The J gene is TRBJ1-1, the V gene TRBV7-2, with D perhaps matching TRBD1 (5 bases). Germline V CDR1 and CDR2: SGHTA, FQGNSA. The CDR3 contains 15 residues. Trimming removed 0 bases from V and 0 bases from J, with 8 bases in between. CDR3 protein: CASSLAGLLNTEAFF. In DNA form, the CDR3 reads TGTGCCAGCAGCTTAGCGGGACTTTTGAACACTGAAGCTTTCTTT. The full variable domain, completed using reference TRBV7-2 and TRBJ1-1, is GAGVSQSPSNKVTEKGKDVELRCDPISGHTALYWYRQSLGQGLEFLIYFQGNSAPDKSGLPSDRFSAERTGGSVSTLTIQRTQQEDSAVYLCASSLAGLLNTEAFFGQGTRLTVV.

This clone was counted once. The chain is built from TRBV5-1 and TRBJ1-6; D call uncertain. V was trimmed by 4 bases and J by 8 bases, leaving 16 bases between them. Germline values: CDR1 SGHRS, CDR2 YFSETQ. CDR3 length equals 15 residues. The CDR3 DNA sequence: TGCGCCAGCAGCCCCGGGCCCGCTGGTGATTCACCCCTCCACTTT. Translation gives CASSPGPAGDSPLHF.

Comments on this clone: Different DNA sequences within this sample yield the same CDR3. CDR3 coding DNA: TGTGCCTGGAGTCGGCTAGCGGGCTCCTACAATGAGCAGTTCTTC. Translation gives CAWSRLAGSYNEQFF. The chain carries TRBV30 and TRBJ2-1; 8 nucleotides align to TRBD2. Trimming took 2 bases from V and 0 from J; bases not matched to a gene: 3. The CDR3 is 15 residues long. Germline CDR1 is GTSNPN and CDR2 is SVGIG (reference sequence).

The chain joins TRBV11-2 to TRBJ1-3; D is possibly TRBD1 (6 bases). The germline V and J ends were trimmed by 3 bases and 2 bases, with 11 bases remaining between them. From germline, CDR1 is SGHAT and CDR2 FQNNGV. CDR3 length equals 15 residues. CDR3 loop: CASSFTGSPGNTIYF. CDR3 in DNA: TGTGCCAGCAGCTTTACAGGGTCCCCTGGAAACACCATATATTTT.

V is TRBV5-1 and J is TRBJ1-4, with D unresolved. Trimming took 0 bases from V and 4 from J, leaving 7 bases between them. The CDR3 is 14 residues long. Germline V CDR1 and CDR2: SGHRS, YFSETQ. CDR3 DNA sequence: TGCGCCAGCAGCTTGGCAGATTATAATGAAAAACTGTTTTTT. Translated, it gives CASSLADYNEKLFF.

This clone has just a few counts. The same CDR3 also results from other DNA sequences found in this sample. The CDR3 DNA reads as TGTGCCAGCAGTTACTCTGGCAGTTCTAACTATGGCTACACCTTC. Its translation: CASSYSGSSNYGYTF. The chain uses TRBV6-5 and TRBJ1-2; D call uncertain. V was trimmed by 0 bases and J by 0 bases, leaving 8 bases between them. CDR1 MNHEY and CDR2 SVGAGI come from the germline V gene. The CDR3 covers 15 residues.